This TCR beta chain was identified during a study of T cells after yellow fever vaccination. Study-wide points: Most primary-vaccination clones recurred post-booster (around 95% CD4, around 86% CD8).

The CDR3 has 13 residues. CDR1 and CDR2 from the germline V gene are LGHDT and YNNKEL (reference sequence). Trimming removed 8 bases from V and 7 bases from J; junction bases left unmatched: 5. This clonotype was seen more than once but under ten times. What it recognizes is unknown. MiXCR was run by TCRdb on the 5' RACE reads, yielding one entry per CDR3 protein. Altogether some 300,000 distinct CDR3 sequences are present, less than 9.5% being singletons, with the ten largest covering roughly a sixth. The sample consisted of PBMCs, taken about 49 days after the first yellow fever vaccination. The V gene is TRBV3-1, the J gene TRBJ1-6, with 7 bases that match TRBD1. This sequence originates from a man between 18 and 29 years old who received the YFV17D yellow fever vaccine. The CDR3 here is CASGYRGNSPLHF. CDR3 sequence (DNA): TGTGCCAGCGGTTACAGGGGAAATTCACCCCTCCACTTT.